This passage covers 11 T cell receptor beta chains from one sample sequenced in a study of Ad26.COV2.S vaccination and SARS-CoV-2 variants. Treatment in this sample: around 19 received Ad26.COV2.S at low or high dose, single or two shots; roughly five received placebo; per-sample allocation not given. Sample collection was performed on day 63 after the first vaccine or placebo injection. Using immunoSEQ multiplex PCR, the repertoire was profiled, and TCRdb retains in-frame clones only, with some absent. The profile covers around 370,000 clones, with about 85% appearing a single time and about 3.3% taken by the ten largest. Sample: peripheral blood, taken in a trial of Ad26.COV2.S vaccine versus placebo. The receptor source for this set is a person aged 18 to 65 who received the Ad26.COV2.S COVID-19 vaccine or a placebo.

The gene calls are TRBV29-1 and TRBJ2-7; the match to TRBD1 covers 8 bases. The trim removed 6 bases at V and 5 bases at J, leaving 9 bases unmatched. The CDR3 is made up of 13 amino acids. Germline-derived CDR1 and CDR2 are SQVTM and ANQGSEA. CDR3 region: CSVRGRITDEQYF. The CDR3 region has the DNA TGCAGCGTCAGGGGGCGCATCACCGACGAGCAGTACTTC.

This clone was counted between two and nine times. The chain joins TRBV11-2 to TRBJ1-3; D may be TRBD1 (5 bases). Germline values: CDR1 SGHAT, CDR2 FQNNGV. CDR3 size: 14 residues. With 4 bases removed from V and 2 bases from J, the gap between germline ends came to 9 bases. The CDR3 DNA follows: TGTGCCAGCAGCTCCGCAGGGACTGGAAACACCATATATTTT. It encodes CASSSAGTGNTIYF. Together with reference TRBV11-2 and TRBJ1-3, the CDR3 gives the full variable domain: EAGVAQSPRYKIIEKRQSVAFWCNPISGHATLYWYQQILGQGPKLLIQFQNNGVVDDSQLPKDRFSAERLKGVDSTLKIQPAKLEDSAVYLCASSSAGTGNTIYFGEGSWLTVV.

In its sample, this clone was seen a few times. V and J are TRBV3-1 (or the pseudogene TRBV3-2) and TRBJ2-3; the D is unclear. Trimming shortened V by 0 bases and J by 5 bases, and 12 bases separated the two germline ends. CDR1 and CDR2 from the germline V gene are LGHDT and YNNKEL (reference sequence). The CDR3 runs to 15 residues. The CDR3 sequence: CASSQEPGRIDTQYF. CDR3 bases: TGTGCCAGCAGCCAAGAGCCAGGTCGGATAGATACGCAGTATTTT.

This chain connects TRBV6-6 to TRBJ2-7; TRBD1 is a possible D gene (5 bases). Germline V gene data show CDR1 as MNHNY and CDR2 as SVGAGI (reference sequence). V was clipped by 5 bases and J by 2 bases, with 10 bases between them. The CDR3 extends over 13 amino acids. CDR3 nucleotides: TGTGCCAGCAGTACCCGACAGACCTACGAGCAGTACTTC. Translating gives CASSTRQTYEQYF.

J is TRBJ2-5 and V is TRBV27, with TRBD1 as a possible D gene (6 bases). CDR1 MNHEY and CDR2 SMNVEV come from the germline V gene (reference sequence). The length of the CDR3 is 15 residues. V lost 6 bases and J 1 base, leaving 15 bases between the germline ends. The CDR3 sequence is CASRRKDSPQETQYF. The CDR3 coding sequence is TGTGCCAGCAGGCGCAAGGACAGTCCCCAAGAGACCCAGTACTTC.

This clone was counted between two and nine times. The chain employs TRBV5-1 and TRBJ2-5; D is possibly TRBD2 (5 bases). The length of the CDR3 is 13 residues. V lost 6 bases and J lost 1, with 10 bases in between. Germline-derived CDR1 and CDR2 are SGHRS and YFSETQ. CDR3 amino acids: CASTSGIQETQYF. In nucleotides, the CDR3 is TGCGCCAGCACCAGCGGAATCCAAGAGACCCAGTACTTC.

Regarding this clone: The junction departs from germline at one end; a sequencing error may be responsible. This rearrangement joins TRBV18 to TRBJ1-6; D is unclear. The CDR3 has 16 amino acids. Per the germline V gene, CDR1 is KGHSH and CDR2 is LQKENI. This CDR3 reads CASSQAPISSNSPLHF. The CDR3 DNA is TGTGCCAGCTCCCAGGCACCGATCTCCTCTAATTCACCCCTCCACTTT.

This chain connects TRBV7-6 to TRBJ1-1, with D maybe TRBD1 (6 bases). Trimming pared 0 bases from V and 1 base from J, leaving 12 bases between. CDR3 size: 16 residues. Looked up from germline, CDR1 is SGHVS and CDR2 is FNYEAQ. CDR3 loop: CASSLAEQGTNTEAFF. The CDR3 nucleotides read TGTGCCAGCAGCTTAGCGGAACAGGGAACGAACACTGAAGCTTTCTTT.

DNA of the CDR3: TGTGCCAGCAACCGAGCTGGGGGGTACAATGAGCAGTTCTTC. Amino acid sequence: CASNRAGGYNEQFF. V is TRBV3-1 (or the pseudogene TRBV3-2) and J is TRBJ2-1; a weak D match, TRBD2 (6 bases). Trimming pared 7 bases from V and 4 bases from J, leaving 14 bases between. Germline CDR1 and CDR2: LGHDT and YNNKEL (reference sequence). The CDR3 is 14 residues long.

The V call is TRBV13, the J call TRBJ2-3; TRBD2 agrees at 8 bases. Trimming took 1 base from V and 0 from J; bases not matched to a gene: 6. CDR1 is PRHDT, CDR2 FYEKMQ, per germline (reference sequence). This CDR3 is built from 17 residues. CDR3 nucleotide sequence: TGTGCCAGCAGCTTAGTGCGGGGGGCAAGGAGCACAGATACGCAGTATTTT. Encoded protein: CASSLVRGARSTDTQYF.

V is TRBV5-1 and J is TRBJ2-2; no reliable D call. Germline V gene lookup returns CDR1 SGHRS and CDR2 YFSETQ. The CDR3 length is 12 residues. Deletions cut 2 bases from V and 7 bases from J, with 6 bases between. The CDR3 nucleotides read TGCGCCAGCAGCTTCATTAACGGGGAGCTGTTTTTT. It codes for CASSFINGELFF.